This is a list of T cell receptor beta chains from one sample in a study of blood T cells in healthy people across ages. TCRdb reprocessed the 5' RACE reads with MiXCR, giving one entry per CDR3 protein. The sample consists of hundreds of thousands of distinct CDR3 sequences, 40% to 65% of them appearing once. The sequenced sample consisted of blood. These receptors were taken from a man aged 80 or over in good health. Each CDR3 is given with its conserved first and last residue. The D gene is left open where the match is weak. The size field is filled for only some rows; it gives once, few, many or a size class.

D gene: TRBD2
V gene: TRBV7-2
J gene: TRBJ2-7
clone size: few
CDR3 protein: CASSLAPGTSGRPYF
CDR3 DNA: TGTGCCAGCAGCTTGGCGCCCGGGACTAGCGGGAGACCGTACTTC

D gene: .
V gene: TRBV7-3
J gene: TRBJ2-5
clone size: .
CDR3 protein: CASSPWSRETQYF
CDR3 DNA: TGTGCCAGCAGCCCGTGGTCGCGGGAGACCCAGTACTTC

D gene: .
V gene: TRBV6-2/TRBV6-3
J gene: TRBJ1-5
clone size: few
CDR3 protein: CASSLQGTNQPQHF
CDR3 DNA: TGTGCCAGCAGTTTACAGGGTACCAATCAGCCCCAGCATTTT

D gene: .
V gene: TRBV10-3
J gene: TRBJ2-7
clone size: .
CDR3 protein: CAINPGGNLYEQYF
CDR3 DNA: TGTGCCATCAACCCCGGCGGGAATCTCTACGAGCAGTACTTC

D gene: TRBD2
V gene: TRBV5-1
J gene: TRBJ2-1
clone size: .
CDR3 protein: CASSGMGLAGYNEQFF
CDR3 DNA: TGCGCCAGCAGCGGAATGGGACTAGCGGGTTACAATGAGCAGTTCTTC

D gene: .
V gene: TRBV6-2/TRBV6-3
J gene: TRBJ2-2
clone size: .
CDR3 protein: CAGRRQTNTGELFF
CDR3 DNA: TGTGCCGGCCGACGACAGACTAACACCGGGGAGCTGTTTTTT

D gene: .
V gene: TRBV5-1
J gene: TRBJ2-1
clone size: .
CDR3 protein: CASSSASRDLTYNEQFF
CDR3 DNA: TGCGCCAGCAGCTCCGCCTCCCGGGACTTAACCTACAATGAGCAGTTCTTC

D gene: .
V gene: TRBV7-2
J gene: TRBJ1-4
clone size: .
CDR3 protein: CASSRLVGGGEKLFF
CDR3 DNA: TGTGCCAGCAGCCGCCTCGTCGGGGGTGGTGAAAAACTGTTTTTT

D gene: .
V gene: TRBV29-1
J gene: TRBJ2-3
clone size: once
CDR3 protein: CSVGTTGRDAYF
CDR3 DNA: TGCAGCGTTGGCACGACGGGCAGAGACGCGTATTTT

D gene: .
V gene: TRBV5-1
J gene: TRBJ2-7
clone size: .
CDR3 protein: CASSPAQGRTRWDEQYF
CDR3 DNA: TGCGCCAGCAGCCCCGCCCAGGGGAGGACTAGATGGGACGAGCAGTACTTC

D gene: TRBD2
V gene: TRBV6-2/TRBV6-3
J gene: TRBJ2-2
clone size: .
CDR3 protein: CASSYRGTSGTGELFF
CDR3 DNA: TGTGCCAGCAGTTACCGGGGGACTAGCGGCACCGGGGAGCTGTTTTTT

D gene: .
V gene: TRBV5-1
J gene: TRBJ2-7
clone size: .
CDR3 protein: CASSDGGLYEQYF
CDR3 DNA: TGCGCCAGCAGCGACGGAGGGCTCTACGAGCAGTACTTC

D gene: TRBD2
V gene: TRBV27
J gene: TRBJ2-1
clone size: .
CDR3 protein: CASSLKLAGDEQFF
CDR3 DNA: TGTGCCAGCAGTTTAAAACTAGCGGGCGATGAGCAGTTCTTC

D gene: TRBD1
V gene: TRBV29-1
J gene: TRBJ2-2
clone size: .
CDR3 protein: CGVARDRVNTGELFF
CDR3 DNA: TGCGGCGTGGCGCGGGACAGGGTCAACACCGGGGAGCTGTTTTTT

D gene: TRBD2
V gene: TRBV20-1
J gene: TRBJ2-3
clone size: .
CDR3 protein: CSARAGEGIAGAAYF
CDR3 DNA: TGCAGTGCTAGAGCGGGGGAGGGAATAGCGGGAGCTGCGTATTTT

D gene: TRBD2
V gene: TRBV5-1
J gene: TRBJ2-1
clone size: few
CDR3 protein: CASSLRGLAGRRLSYNEQFF
CDR3 DNA: TGCGCCAGCAGCCTTCGGGGACTAGCGGGGAGGCGGCTTTCATACAATGAGCAGTTCTTC

D gene: TRBD1
V gene: TRBV6-6
J gene: TRBJ2-3
clone size: .
CDR3 protein: CASSPGRAGWDRYAYF
CDR3 DNA: TGTGCCAGCAGTCCGGGACGAGCAGGGTGGGACAGATACGCGTATTTT

D gene: TRBD2
V gene: TRBV28
J gene: TRBJ2-1
clone size: .
CDR3 protein: CASSSIIWGTSESYNEQFF
CDR3 DNA: TGTGCCAGCAGTTCAATTATATGGGGGACTAGCGAGTCCTACAATGAGCAGTTCTTC

D gene: .
V gene: TRBV5-1
J gene: TRBJ2-5
clone size: .
CDR3 protein: CASSLGNQRETQYF
CDR3 DNA: TGCGCCAGCAGCTTGGGGAACCAGCGGGAGACCCAGTACTTC

D gene: TRBD2
V gene: TRBV6-1
J gene: TRBJ2-7
clone size: .
CDR3 protein: CASSRASSSGRGYEQYF
CDR3 DNA: TGTGCCAGCAGCCGGGCCTCCTCTAGCGGGAGAGGGTACGAGCAGTACTTC

D gene: .
V gene: TRBV7-2
J gene: TRBJ2-1
clone size: .
CDR3 protein: CASSPQYEQFF
CDR3 DNA: TGTGCCAGCAGCCCCCAGTATGAGCAGTTCTTC

D gene: TRBD1
V gene: TRBV20-1
J gene: TRBJ2-5
clone size: few
CDR3 protein: CSARTGVETQYF
CDR3 DNA: TGCAGTGCGAGGACAGGGGTGGAGACCCAGTACTTC

D gene: .
V gene: TRBV29-1
J gene: TRBJ1-5
clone size: .
CDR3 protein: CSVAETDNQPQHF
CDR3 DNA: TGCAGCGTTGCGGAGACAGATAATCAGCCCCAGCATTTT

D gene: TRBD2
V gene: TRBV6-1
J gene: TRBJ2-7
clone size: .
CDR3 protein: CASRGGLAGGSEQYF
CDR3 DNA: TGTGCCAGCAGAGGAGGACTAGCGGGAGGCAGCGAGCAGTACTTC

D gene: .
V gene: TRBV24-1
J gene: TRBJ2-6
clone size: .
CDR3 protein: CATSDPGRGLGANVLTF
CDR3 DNA: TGTGCCACCAGTGACCCCGGGAGGGGGCTCGGGGCCAACGTCCTGACTTTC

D gene: .
V gene: TRBV3-1
J gene: TRBJ1-4
clone size: .
CDR3 protein: CASSQARTNYEKLFF
CDR3 DNA: TGTGCCAGCAGCCAGGCAAGGACAAACTATGAAAAACTGTTTTTT

D gene: .
V gene: TRBV20-1
J gene: TRBJ2-7
clone size: .
CDR3 protein: CSARAAVGSYEQYF
CDR3 DNA: TGCAGTGCTAGAGCGGCAGTGGGCTCCTACGAGCAGTACTTC

D gene: TRBD2
V gene: TRBV28
J gene: TRBJ2-1
clone size: .
CDR3 protein: CASSSQLAGAVEQFF
CDR3 DNA: TGTGCCAGCAGCTCCCAACTAGCGGGAGCGGTTGAGCAGTTCTTC

D gene: .
V gene: TRBV10-1
J gene: TRBJ2-5
clone size: .
CDR3 protein: CASSDAASGTQYF
CDR3 DNA: TGCGCCAGCAGTGACGCGGCCTCAGGTACCCAGTACTTC

D gene: .
V gene: TRBV27
J gene: TRBJ2-1
clone size: .
CDR3 protein: CASSPWAMGSYNEQFF
CDR3 DNA: TGTGCCAGCAGTCCCTGGGCAATGGGCTCCTACAATGAGCAGTTCTTC

D gene: .
V gene: TRBV5-1
J gene: TRBJ2-7
clone size: .
CDR3 protein: CASSLIPGVSYEQYF
CDR3 DNA: TGCGCCAGCAGCTTGATTCCAGGGGTCTCCTACGAGCAGTACTTC

D gene: TRBD2
V gene: TRBV20-1
J gene: TRBJ2-2
clone size: .
CDR3 protein: CSAWTSGSTGELFF
CDR3 DNA: TGCAGTGCTTGGACTAGCGGGAGCACCGGGGAGCTGTTTTTT

D gene: .
V gene: TRBV7-9
J gene: TRBJ1-5
clone size: .
CDR3 protein: CASSLGIGDPDGQPQHF
CDR3 DNA: TGTGCCAGCAGCTTAGGGATAGGGGATCCCGACGGCCAGCCCCAGCATTTT

D gene: TRBD1
V gene: TRBV2
J gene: TRBJ2-2
clone size: .
CDR3 protein: CASRYDRVGTGELFF
CDR3 DNA: TGTGCCAGCAGATATGACAGGGTGGGAACCGGGGAGCTGTTTTTT

D gene: .
V gene: TRBV7-3
J gene: TRBJ2-7
clone size: .
CDR3 protein: CASSLGRGNHEQYF
CDR3 DNA: TGTGCCAGCAGCTTAGGACGGGGGAACCACGAGCAGTACTTC

D gene: .
V gene: TRBV7-2
J gene: TRBJ1-2
clone size: few
CDR3 protein: CASSLAARDRNYGYTF
CDR3 DNA: TGTGCCAGCAGCTTAGCGGCCAGGGACCGTAACTATGGCTACACCTTC

D gene: .
V gene: TRBV27
J gene: TRBJ2-3
clone size: .
CDR3 protein: CASSFRHHAGWEHRDAYF
CDR3 DNA: TGTGCCAGCAGTTTTAGACACCATGCAGGGTGGGAGCACAGAGACGCGTATTTT

D gene: .
V gene: TRBV13
J gene: TRBJ2-1
clone size: .
CDR3 protein: CASSLDGTPVPEQFF
CDR3 DNA: TGTGCCAGCAGCTTAGACGGGACCCCGGTACCTGAGCAGTTCTTC

D gene: TRBD1
V gene: TRBV24-1
J gene: TRBJ2-5
clone size: .
CDR3 protein: CATSDTTGGLSGETQYF
CDR3 DNA: TGTGCCACCAGCGATACGACAGGGGGCCTGAGCGGGGAGACCCAGTACTTC

D gene: .
V gene: TRBV4-1
J gene: TRBJ2-7
clone size: few
CDR3 protein: CASSQEELSYEQYF
CDR3 DNA: TGCGCCAGCAGCCAAGAAGAACTCAGCTACGAGCAGTACTTC

D gene: .
V gene: TRBV10-3
J gene: TRBJ2-1
clone size: once
CDR3 protein: CAITGSSYNEQFF
CDR3 DNA: TGTGCCATCACTGGGTCGAGCTACAATGAGCAGTTCTTC

D gene: .
V gene: TRBV12-3/TRBV12-4
J gene: TRBJ1-2
clone size: .
CDR3 protein: CASSFITSYGYTF
CDR3 DNA: TGTGCCAGCAGTTTCATTACATCCTATGGCTACACCTTC